Presented here are 32 T cell receptor beta chains from one specimen sequenced in a study of OX40 agonist ivuxolimab in advanced cancers. Measured with immunoSEQ multiplex PCR; TCRdb has only the in-frame clones, and not every one. The sample records fewer than 50,000 clones, 89% being singletons. Source: CD4+ or CD8+ T cells sorted from blood, taken in a trial of the OX40 agonist ivuxolimab. Receptors were obtained from an adult with an advanced solid tumor such as melanoma, head and neck, liver or kidney cancer.

V is TRBV5-4 and J is TRBJ2-5; the D is unclear. Germline CDR1 is SGHNT and CDR2 is YYREEE (reference sequence). CDR3 length: 12 amino acids. The ends were cut back, 4 bases at V and 5 bases at J, with 9 bases in the middle. CDR3 in DNA: TGTGCCAGCAGCCCCAGTCCGGAGACCCAGTACTTC. Amino acids: CASSPSPETQYF.

Here the CDR3 DNA reads TGTGCCAGCAGCTTAAGGACAGGGTCCTACGAGCAGTACTTC. Translated, it gives CASSLRTGSYEQYF. V usage is TRBV7-2 and J usage is TRBJ2-7; TRBD1 agrees at 8 bases. V lost 2 bases and J lost 1; bases outside the gene matches: 1. Germline CDR1 SGHTA, CDR2 FQGNSA. The CDR3 totals 14 residues.

The chain joins TRBV11-2 to TRBJ1-1; D ambiguous. This CDR3 has 13 amino acids. With 3 bases removed from V and 1 base from J, the gap between germline ends came to 6 bases. Per the germline V gene, CDR1 is SGHAT and CDR2 is FQNNGV. CDR3 nucleotides: TGTGCCAGCAGCTTCGGCAGGAACACTGAAGCTTTCTTT. Protein product: CASSFGRNTEAFF.

This clone was counted a single time. The V and J genes are TRBV9 and TRBJ1-2, with D perhaps TRBD1 (5 bases). V lost 0 bases, J lost 7 bases, and 19 bases lay in between. Germline assignment: CDR1 SGDLS and CDR2 YYNGEE. The CDR3 totals 16 residues. The CDR3 is CASSVVHGGGESGYTF. The CDR3 DNA is TGTGCCAGCAGCGTAGTCCACGGGGGAGGGGAGAGTGGCTACACCTTC. Looking up the rest from reference TRBV9 and TRBJ1-2 gives the full variable domain: DSGVTQTPKHLITATGQRVTLRCSPRSGDLSVYWYQQSLDQGLQFLIQYYNGEERAKGNILERFSAQQFPDLHSELNLSSLELGDSALYFCASSVVHGGGESGYTFGSGTRLTVV.

This chain connects TRBV7-2 to TRBJ1-5; a weak D match, TRBD1 (5 bases). Germline V gene data show CDR1 as SGHTA and CDR2 as FQGNSA. The V end was cut by 4 bases, the J end by 0 bases, with 10 bases between. The CDR3 consists of 15 residues. As DNA, the CDR3 is TGTGCCAGCAGCTCCCAAGGGGTTAGCAATCAGCCCCAGCATTTT. Translated, it gives CASSSQGVSNQPQHF.

The genes are TRBV7-2 and TRBJ1-6; D gene unclear. There are 14 residues in the CDR3. Trimming stripped 9 bases from V and 2 bases from J, with 11 bases between. Germline lookup yields CDR1 SGHTA and CDR2 FQGNSA. The CDR3 nucleotides read TGTGCCAGTTTGGTTAGCCCCTATAATTCACCCCTCCACTTT. Translating it yields CASLVSPYNSPLHF.

This clone was detected only a few times. The chain carries TRBV6-5 and TRBJ2-7; D is unresolved. The CDR3 runs 15 residues. The germline gives CDR1 MNHEY, CDR2 SVGAGI. V was cut by 0 bases and J by 4 bases, with 13 bases left in between. The CDR3: CASSYSGRTSYEQYF. The CDR3, as DNA: TGTGCCAGCAGTTACTCCGGAAGGACCTCGTACGAGCAGTACTTC.

This clone showed up just once. The gene calls are TRBV7-3 and TRBJ2-1, with TRBD2 as a possible D gene (6 bases). CDR1 and CDR2 (germline): SGHTA, FQGTGA. Trimming took 4 bases from V and 3 from J, leaving 13 bases between them. There are 15 residues in the CDR3. The CDR3 reads CASSSRDSDYNEQFF. CDR3 nucleotides: TGTGCCAGCAGCTCCCGGGACTCCGACTACAATGAGCAGTTCTTC.

This chain uses TRBV6-1 with TRBJ2-1; possible D gene TRBD1, 5 bases. The CDR3 runs to 13 residues. Germline CDR1 and CDR2: MNHNS and SASEGT. V lost 6 bases to trimming and J lost 4 bases, with 10 bases between them. The CDR3 loop reads CASRIDRYNEQFF. The CDR3 DNA sequence: TGTGCCAGCAGAATCGACAGATACAATGAGCAGTTCTTC.

This clone was observed a single time. The rearrangement uses TRBV4-1 and TRBJ1-1; D is uncertain. CDR1 is MGHRA and CDR2 is YSYEKL in the germline V gene. V gave up 2 bases and J gave up 3 bases, with 13 bases separating them. This CDR3 spans 15 amino acids. The CDR3 spells CASSQSGAAYTEAFF. In nucleotides, the CDR3 is TGCGCCAGCAGCCAAAGCGGTGCAGCCTACACTGAAGCTTTCTTT.

The V and J genes are TRBV5-4 and TRBJ2-4; no definite D call. This CDR3 contains 14 residues. Trimming took off 1 base at V and 5 bases at J, with 10 bases between the two ends. CDR1 and CDR2 (germline): SGHNT, YYREEE (reference sequence). The CDR3 nucleotides are TGTGCCAGCAGCTTGTTCTCGGGCCAAAACATTCAGTACTTC. It translates to CASSLFSGQNIQYF.

This clone was seen a single time. V and J are TRBV18 and TRBJ2-7, with 7 bases that match TRBD1. This CDR3 has 15 residues. Germline trimming cut 6 bases from V and 2 bases from J; bases unmatched to any gene: 10. The germline V gene has CDR1 KGHSH and CDR2 LQKENI. The CDR3 region has the DNA TGTGCCAGCTCCCTACCGCCCGGGACAGCCTACGAGCAGTACTTC. The encoded protein is CASSLPPGTAYEQYF.

V usage is TRBV7-9 and J usage is TRBJ2-2; 9 nucleotides agree with TRBD1. V lost 2 bases, J lost 2 bases, and 3 bases stayed unmatched. CDR3 length: 16 amino acids. Germline V CDR1 and CDR2: SEHNR, FQNEAQ (reference sequence). The CDR3 region has the DNA TGTGCCAGCAGCTTAACAGGGGGCGGTAACACCGGGGAGCTGTTTTTT. This translates into CASSLTGGGNTGELFF.

The chain joins TRBV6-1 to TRBJ2-1; 11 bases are a match to TRBD1. Germline values: CDR1 MNHNS, CDR2 SASEGT. There are 15 residues in the CDR3. Losses at the gene ends were 7 bases for V and 6 bases for J; bases not matched to a gene: 8. Here the CDR3 reads CASILGQGAFNEQFF. CDR3 DNA: TGTGCCAGCATCTTAGGACAGGGGGCATTCAATGAGCAGTTCTTC.

The J gene is TRBJ2-1, the V gene TRBV30, with D perhaps TRBD1 (6 bases). Between the trimmed V and J ends, which lost 5 bases and 0 bases, there was a span of 11 bases. The CDR3 runs to 14 residues. Germline assignment: CDR1 GTSNPN and CDR2 SVGIG (reference sequence). In nucleotides, the CDR3 is TGTGCCTGGTCGACAGGAAACTCCTACAATGAGCAGTTCTTC. Translating gives CAWSTGNSYNEQFF. The whole variable domain, remainder taken from reference TRBV30 and TRBJ2-1, is SQTIHQWPATLVQPVGSPLSLECTVEGTSNPNLYWYRQAAGRGLQLLFYSVGIGQISSEVPQNLSASRPQDRQFILSSKKLLLSDSGFYLCAWSTGNSYNEQFFGPGTRLTVL.

The chain employs TRBV18 and TRBJ1-2, with 9 positions matching TRBD1. CDR1 is KGHSH, CDR2 LQKENI, per germline. J lost 4 bases, V lost 6 bases, and 6 bases had no gene match. The CDR3 consists of 14 residues. The CDR3 coding sequence is TGTGCCAGCTCCGAGGGACAGGGTGCCTATGGCTACACCTTC. Protein: CASSEGQGAYGYTF.

The chain has TRBV6-5 and TRBJ1-1; TRBD1 matches at 7 bases. J lost 5 bases, V lost 6 bases, and 9 bases had no gene match. The CDR3 length is 14 residues. Germline V gene lookup returns CDR1 MNHEY and CDR2 SVGAGI. The CDR3 DNA reads as TGTGCCAGCAGCCCCGACAGGGAGAAAACTGAAGCTTTCTTT. Translated, it gives CASSPDREKTEAFF.

The rearrangement uses TRBV7-2 and TRBJ2-1; 7 nucleotides match TRBD1. V lost 4 bases, J lost 8 bases, and 11 bases stayed unmatched. This CDR3 comprises 15 residues. In germline, CDR1 is SGHTA, CDR2 FQGNSA. Here the CDR3 reads CASSYEGGEEDEQFF. The DNA of the CDR3 is TGTGCCAGCAGCTACGAAGGGGGCGAGGAGGATGAGCAGTTCTTC. Full variable domain (missing parts from reference TRBV7-2 and TRBJ2-1): GAGVSQSPSNKVTEKGKDVELRCDPISGHTALYWYRQSLGQGLEFLIYFQGNSAPDKSGLPSDRFSAERTGGSVSTLTIQRTQQEDSAVYLCASSYEGGEEDEQFFGPGTRLTVL.

The chain links TRBV4-1 to TRBJ1-2, with a tentative D call TRBD1 (5 bases). Per the germline V gene, CDR1 is MGHRA and CDR2 is YSYEKL. Trimming removed 0 bases from V and 8 bases from J, with 16 bases in between. CDR3 length equals 15 residues. CDR3 residues: CASSQDQGRYGGYTF. The CDR3 nucleotides are TGCGCCAGCAGCCAAGATCAGGGACGGTATGGGGGCTACACCTTC.

The chain is built from TRBV6-1 and TRBJ1-2; unclear D gene. The V and J ends lost 3 bases and 5 bases respectively, with 13 bases between them. The germline V gene encodes CDR1 MNHNS and CDR2 SASEGT. CDR3 size: 14 residues. The CDR3 region has the DNA TGTGCCAGCAGTGATCCGCCCCAGGAGTATGGCTACACCTTC. The encoded protein is CASSDPPQEYGYTF.

The chain links TRBV29-1 to TRBJ2-2, with D perhaps matching TRBD2 (6 bases). There are 16 residues in the CDR3. V was clipped by 5 bases and J by 4 bases, with 20 bases between them. Looked up from germline, CDR1 is SQVTM and CDR2 is ANQGSEA. In DNA, the CDR3 is TGCAGCGTTCCAGGGTACTTGGAGGGTCCCACCGGGGAGCTGTTTTTT. This codes for CSVPGYLEGPTGELFF.

The chain recombines TRBV13 with TRBJ2-5; TRBD2 might be the D (6 bases). The J call may be wrong; the DNA end is better matched by TRBJ2-7. The CDR3 has 14 amino acids. Germline V lookup: CDR1 PRHDT, CDR2 FYEKMQ (reference sequence). The CDR3 DNA is TGTGCCAGCAGCCCCTTCTCGGGGAGGTACGAGCAGTACTTC. This sequence encodes CASSPFSGRYEQYF.

There are a few counts of this clone. The V and J genes are TRBV5-1 and TRBJ2-7; D is possibly TRBD2 (7 bases). V lost 4 bases and J 2 bases, leaving 16 bases between the germline ends. The CDR3 consists of 15 residues. Germline CDR1 and CDR2: SGHRS and YFSETQ. The CDR3 loop reads CASSPLGGPAYEQYF. Written as DNA, the CDR3 is TGCGCCAGCAGCCCCCTGGGGGGGCCGGCCTACGAGCAGTACTTC.

This clone has a handful of counts. CDR3 residues: CAWRMGQANSPLHF. The DNA of the CDR3 is TGTGCCTGGAGGATGGGACAGGCTAATTCACCCCTCCACTTT. The rearrangement joins TRBV30 to TRBJ1-6; 8 nucleotides align to TRBD1. The CDR3 loop spans 14 amino acids. With 3 bases clipped from V and 6 bases from J, the junction kept 4 bases outside the gene matches. Per the germline V gene, CDR1 is GTSNPN and CDR2 is SVGIG (reference sequence). The full variable domain, in which reference TRBV30 and TRBJ1-6 provide the parts outside the CDR3, is SQTIHQWPATLVQPVGSPLSLECTVEGTSNPNLYWYRQAAGRGLQLLFYSVGIGQISSEVPQNLSASRPQDRQFILSSKKLLLSDSGFYLCAWRMGQANSPLHFGNGTRLTVT.

The table lists this clone with a count of one. At one boundary the junction diverges from the germline segment, which might be a read error. Here the CDR3 DNA reads TGTGCTAGCAGCCCAGGAGTCTCCGGGTTCGGTAGACAGGGACGGGCCTACAATGAGCAGTTCTTC. Amino acid sequence: CASSPGVSGFGRQGRAYNEQFF. The chain has TRBV7-7 and TRBJ2-1; TRBD1 agrees at 7 bases. This CDR3 is 22 amino acids long. Germline V gene sequence: CDR1 SSHAT, CDR2 FNYEAQ (reference sequence).

This clone was found once. The chain employs TRBV6-5 and TRBJ2-7; D perhaps matches TRBD2 (6 bases). CDR1 MNHEY and CDR2 SVGAGI come from the germline V gene. Trimming cost V 4 bases and J 3 bases, with 16 bases left between them. This CDR3 contains 15 residues. This CDR3 reads CASSSKSWGGYEQYF. DNA for the CDR3: TGTGCCAGCAGTTCCAAATCGTGGGGAGGCTACGAGCAGTACTTC.

This sequence joins TRBV7-9 and TRBJ1-4; D might be TRBD1 (6 bases). This CDR3 spans 16 amino acids. Germline V lookup: CDR1 SEHNR, CDR2 FQNEAQ (reference sequence). The V end was cut by 5 bases, the J end by 0 bases, with 13 bases between. The CDR3 nucleotides are TGTGCCAGCAGCCACAGGGCGGATGCAACTAATGAAAAACTGTTTTTT. Translation: CASSHRADATNEKLFF.

The rearrangement joins TRBV5-6 to TRBJ1-4; D is perhaps TRBD1 (6 bases). The CDR3 has 16 amino acids. Trimming left V 4 bases short and J 6 bases short, with 19 bases between. The germline CDR1 and CDR2 sequences are SGHDT and YYEEEE. The DNA of the CDR3 is TGTGCCAGCAGCCCTCGGACAGCCCGAGGGTATGAAAAACTGTTTTTT. Translation: CASSPRTARGYEKLFF.

This clone was seen once. V is TRBV6-6 and J is TRBJ2-3; perhaps TRBD2 as D (6 bases). V lost 5 bases and J 4 bases, leaving 13 bases between the germline ends. The CDR3 runs to 14 residues. Germline values: CDR1 MNHNY, CDR2 SVGAGI (reference sequence). The DNA for the CDR3 is TGTGCCAGCAGTAATAGACTAGTGGCAGATACGCAGTATTTT. Protein product: CASSNRLVADTQYF.

The J gene is TRBJ2-5, the V gene TRBV5-1, with a tentative D call TRBD2 (5 bases). The germline gives CDR1 SGHRS, CDR2 YFSETQ. V lost 4 bases and J 3 bases, leaving 13 bases between the germline ends. This CDR3 is built from 14 residues. In DNA, the CDR3 is TGCGCCAGCAGCCCGACGGGAACCGAAGAGACCCAGTACTTC. Translation: CASSPTGTEETQYF.

The rearrangement joins TRBV19 to TRBJ1-6; TRBD1 agrees at 7 bases. J gave up 8 bases and V 3 bases, and 4 bases lay outside the gene matches. CDR1 LNHDA and CDR2 SQIVND come from the germline V gene (reference sequence). CDR3 length: 14 amino acids. The CDR3 DNA is TGTGCCAGTAGTATGCGTACAGGGGATTCACCCCTCCACTTT. Translation: CASSMRTGDSPLHF.

This clone was seen more than once but under ten times. The chain is built from TRBV6-6 and TRBJ1-5, with 7 bases fitting TRBD1. Germline-derived CDR1 and CDR2 are MNHNY and SVGAGI (reference sequence). This CDR3 spans 14 amino acids. V gave up 7 bases and J gave up 1 base; unmatched junction bases: 4. CDR3 region: CASTEGASNQPQHF. The CDR3 coding sequence is TGTGCCAGCACTGAGGGGGCAAGCAATCAGCCCCAGCATTTT.